The next 14 T cell receptor beta chains were all read from a single sample in a study of blood T cell repertoires in COVID-19. Sequencing was performed with immunoSEQ multiplex PCR; in TCRdb, only in-frame clones are kept and a portion is missing. The table records roughly 160,000 clones, around 82% of them present only once. Input material: peripheral blood. These TCRs come from a woman older than 75 with acute or convalescent COVID-19.

The chain links TRBV3-1 (or the pseudogene TRBV3-2) to TRBJ2-7; 13 bases match TRBD2. The CDR3 consists of 15 residues. V trimming: 1 base; J trimming: 6 bases; junction bases outside the gene matches: 3. Per the germline V gene, CDR1 is LGHDT and CDR2 is YNNKEL (reference sequence). CDR3 nucleotide sequence: TGTGCCAGCAGCCAAGGGACTAGCGGGAGTGGCGAGCAGTACTTC. Translated, it gives CASSQGTSGSGEQYF.

The rearrangement uses TRBV28 and TRBJ2-2; TRBD1 agrees at 11 bases. Unmatched junction bases numbered 12, after V lost 7 bases and J lost 8 bases. The germline V gene has CDR1 MDHEN and CDR2 SYDVKM. The CDR3 is made up of 16 amino acids. CDR3 coding DNA: TGTGCCAGCACCGAGAGAGGACAGGGGGCAGGAGGGGAGCTGTTTTTT. Protein sequence: CASTERGQGAGGELFF.

In its sample, this clone was seen a few times. The genes are TRBV5-5 and TRBJ2-1; 8 bases are shared with TRBD2. V was pared by 4 bases and J by 3 bases, with 9 bases of the junction left unmatched. There are 16 residues in the CDR3. CDR1 SGHKS and CDR2 YYEKEE come from the germline V gene (reference sequence). The CDR3 is CASSVAGMGFYNEQFF. Here the CDR3 DNA reads TGTGCCAGCAGCGTAGCGGGGATGGGGTTCTACAATGAGCAGTTCTTC.

Here the CDR3 DNA reads TGTGCCAGCAGCCGAGACGATAGCCGCTACACCTTC. Translating it yields CASSRDDSRYTF. The V gene is TRBV7-9, the J gene TRBJ1-2; D remains unclear. The V end lost 5 bases, the J end lost 9 bases, and 13 bases lay between the germline ends. Germline V lookup: CDR1 SEHNR, CDR2 FQNEAQ (reference sequence). The length of the CDR3 is 12 residues.

The J gene is TRBJ1-1, the V gene TRBV18; TRBD1 is a possible D gene (5 bases). Germline loops: CDR1 KGHSH, CDR2 LQKENI. Trimming took 4 bases from V and 1 from J, leaving 10 bases between them. The CDR3 has 14 amino acids. CDR3 sequence reads: CASSQSTGNTEAFF. CDR3 DNA sequence: TGTGCCAGCTCACAAAGCACAGGGAACACTGAAGCTTTCTTT.

The CDR3 coding sequence is TGTGCCAGCACCCTAGGAGGGACCGGGGAGCTGTTTTTT. It specifies CASTLGGTGELFF. The chain carries TRBV7-9 and TRBJ2-2; a possible D gene is TRBD2 (6 bases). The V end lost 7 bases, the J end lost 5 bases, and 11 bases lay between the germline ends. This CDR3 region has 13 residues. The germline gives CDR1 SEHNR, CDR2 FQNEAQ (reference sequence).

J is TRBJ2-7 and V is TRBV3-1 (or the pseudogene TRBV3-2); D remains unclear. Germline V CDR1 and CDR2: LGHDT, YNNKEL (reference sequence). V dropped 4 bases and J dropped 2 bases, with 12 bases sitting between them. CDR3 size: 14 residues. The CDR3 DNA reads as TGTGCCAGCAGCCTTACACGACTCACCTACGAGCAGTACTTC. It encodes CASSLTRLTYEQYF.

The chain has TRBV28 and TRBJ2-7; 12 bases agree with TRBD1. The junction had 10 bases not matched to a gene; V was cut back by 6 bases and J by 7 bases. Germline values: CDR1 MDHEN, CDR2 SYDVKM. The CDR3 length is 15 residues. CDR3 sequence (DNA): TGTGCCAGCAGAACACCGGGACAGGGGGCTTTGGAGCAGTACTTC. It specifies CASRTPGQGALEQYF.

The chain has TRBV2 and TRBJ1-6; 8 bases map to TRBD1. The CDR3 length is 14 residues. V lost 7 bases, J lost 9 bases, and 8 bases stayed unmatched. The germline V gene encodes CDR1 SNHLY and CDR2 FYNNEI. CDR3 region: CASNIDRGSSPLHF. As DNA, the CDR3 is TGTGCCAGCAACATCGACAGGGGCAGTTCACCCCTCCACTTT.

The chain recombines TRBV6-5 with TRBJ2-1; D might be TRBD1 (5 bases). CDR1 is MNHEY, CDR2 SVGAGI, per germline. V was pared by 4 bases and J by 2 bases, with 12 bases between. The CDR3 sequence is 15 residues long. The CDR3 sequence: CASSLLRVAYNEQFF. CDR3 nucleotides: TGTGCCAGCAGTTTACTCAGGGTAGCCTACAATGAGCAGTTCTTC.

The chain joins TRBV5-1 to TRBJ2-7, with 14 bases lining up with TRBD2. The CDR3 runs 17 residues. The J segment lost 5 bases and the V segment lost 4 bases, leaving 11 bases of the junction unmatched. Looked up from germline, CDR1 is SGHRS and CDR2 is YFSETQ. DNA of the CDR3: TGCGCCAGCAGCCTGTCCGCCGGGACTAGCGGGAGAAACGAGCAGTACTTC. Residues: CASSLSAGTSGRNEQYF.

This clone was seen only a few times. The chain couples TRBV5-1 to TRBJ2-5; 12 bases map to TRBD1. This CDR3 region has 18 residues. Germline V lookup: CDR1 SGHRS, CDR2 YFSETQ. V gave up 4 bases and J gave up 6 bases; unmatched junction bases: 16. The DNA of the CDR3 is TGCGCCAGCAGCCTCGGAGGGACAGGGGGCATGGGGAGAAAGACCCAGTACTTC. Its protein is CASSLGGTGGMGRKTQYF.

The rearrangement uses TRBV6-2 or TRBV6-3 and TRBJ2-7; 7 bases fit TRBD2. Trimming cost V 2 bases and J 0 bases; bases outside gene matches: 7. The germline V gene encodes CDR1 MNHEY and CDR2 SVGEGT. This CDR3 is 16 amino acids long. The chain's CDR3 is CASSYRTAGPSYEQYF. The CDR3 nucleotides read TGTGCCAGCAGTTACCGTACAGCGGGGCCCTCCTACGAGCAGTACTTC.

J is TRBJ2-7 and V is TRBV29-1; 14 bases map to TRBD2. Trimming removed 7 bases from V and 0 bases from J; junction bases left unmatched: 8. The CDR3 runs to 16 residues. Germline CDR1 is SQVTM and CDR2 is ANQGSEA. The chain's CDR3 is CSAGGLAGAGSYEQYF. CDR3 in DNA: TGCAGCGCCGGGGGACTAGCGGGAGCAGGCTCCTACGAGCAGTACTTC.